This TCR beta chain was captured by sequencing in a study of memory CD4+ T cells and cytomegalovirus serostatus. Overall study: This sample comes from healthy Belgian adults, fewer than 10 CMV seropositive, around 26 seronegative.

Single viable CD3+CD4+CD8-CD45RO+ cells were sorted as the memory CD4+ T cells. The study's findings and limits: Each of approximately 61 CMV-associated TCRbeta sequences occurred in one to five individuals.

Method: immunoSEQ multiplex PCR; TCRdb's copy keeps in-frame clones and lacks some. The table lists around 60,000 clones, 82% of them singletons. As concerns this clone: The antigen remains undetermined.

This CDR3 is 12 amino acids long. CDR1 and CDR2 from the germline V gene are KGHSH and LQKENI. The V gene lost 8 bases and the J gene lost 4 bases, with 8 bases spanning the gap. This chain uses TRBV18 with TRBJ1-4; D unresolved. Material: memory CD4+ T cells from blood. The clonotype was recovered from an adult in good health and CMV-seronegative. This CDR3 reads CASHHSNEKLFF. In DNA, the CDR3 is TGTGCCAGCCACCATAGTAATGAAAAACTGTTTTTT.